Below, one T cell receptor beta chain is given with its context. Its antigen remains unidentified. Base-call qualities are not available, and no considerably larger clone is one nucleotide away. Per the germline V gene (reference sequence), MNHEY is the CDR1 and SMNVEV is the CDR2. The CDR3 spans 14 residues, from the cysteine through the phenylalanine. The CDR3 DNA has 42 bases and is translated from base 1. Trimming takes 8 bases from V and 0 bases from J, and the germline ends sit 13 bases apart. The sample comes from a study of radiation and T cells in renal cell carcinoma (dated by TCRdb to 2019 to 2021). Describing the broader study: Samples were obtained from a clinical trial, in which 15 Gy stereotactic body radiation therapy was delivered to primary renal cell carcinomas and nephrectomy was performed 4 weeks later. In total, 50 to 55 samples underwent TCR beta sequencing: 25 or so tumors plus 27 peripheral blood samples. In the 40 to 60 samples combined, some 4,000,000 unique CDR3 nucleotide sequences were found, encoding about 3 million unique CDR3 amino acid sequences.

Overall study outcomes, separate from this receptor: The single-armed trial design could not address effects of radiation dose or scheduling on the TCR repertoire. Changes in the blood repertoire were not tracked past 4 weeks after treatment. Top tumor clonotypes rose in blood from baseline to 2 weeks post-radiation, then contracted by 4 weeks, suggesting transient expansion of tumor-resident clones. Because pretreatment tumor biopsies were not available, the study could not determine whether clonotypes were already present within the tumor at baseline.

Explained via the paper, the time point label denotes: blood 2 weeks post-SBRT. This specimen's treatment or condition label, per the study, means: 15 Gy SBRT to primary tumor, nephrectomy 4 weeks later. To follow tumor-enriched clonotypes, peripheral blood was collected serially from radiation-treated patients at baseline and again at 2 weeks and 4 weeks after SBRT. Renal cell carcinoma with clear cell pathology was present in all patients. Genomic DNA for TCR sequencing was prepared using the QIAamp DNA Blood Mini Kit (Qiagen). The analyses included only samples that passed all quality control checks. The immunoSEQ kit was used, according to the manufacturer's recommendations, to generate TCR beta libraries from genomic DNA. For library preparation, a first multiplex PCR was performed with proprietary primers, followed by a second PCR in which unique barcodes were added, and bead cleanups were performed after each round. A kit-provided positive control reaction and a negative control reaction were included in every sample batch. The final libraries were assessed on an Agilent 4200 TapeStation D1000 ScreenTape, pooled by volume, and quantified by qPCR. Sequencing ran on an Illumina NextSeq500 with a MidOutput 150-cycle cartridge, using 156 Read1 and 15 Index1 cycles with kit custom primers. The pooled library was loaded at 0.95 to 1 pM, with a 20% PhiX control spiked in. As for the authors' bioinformatics: Vendor-processed data were analyzed in R, with a clonotype defined as all T cells sharing the same CDR3 nucleotide sequence. For clone abundance analyses, frequencies were normalized to the 10,000 most abundant clones per sample. Before analysis, public T cell clones were removed, and these numbered fewer than five per sample on average. A difference in abundance of at least 32-fold between compartments was used to define tumor-enriched and baseline blood-enriched clonotypes. A beta-binomial differential abundance model was used to identify clonotypes that were expanded or contracted between blood time points. Tumor-blood repertoire similarity was measured with the Baroni-Urbani and Buser coefficient, and groups were compared using two-tailed Wilcoxon tests in R. Here the immuneACCESS table is served through TCRdb, limited to in-frame sequences with V and J called. Missing clones are a known gap in these copies; in checked studies unresolved V genes cover under half, and the rest lacks a known reason. V and J calls and clone size are those listed in that table; D and trimming were worked out from the DNA. The sample records some 120,000 clones, roughly four fifths of which are singletons. 5.8% of the sample comes from the top ten.

Recombination linked TRBV27 to TRBJ1-2, and possibly TRBD1, on 6 matching bases. Sample: blood, taken from a patient whose treatment included radiotherapy and nephrectomy. The clonotype was recovered from a man aged 45-65 years with renal cell carcinoma. The DNA reads as follows: TGTGCCAGCGGCATACAGGGAGCTAACTATGGCTACACCTTC. This sequence encodes CASGIQGANYGYTF.